Each of the 25 T cell receptor beta chains below was sequenced from the same sample in a study of T cells in Graves' hyperthyroidism and ophthalmopathy. Amplification of TCR beta CDR3 regions used RNA as the template. HTBI primers were the set used in a first-round RT-PCR of the TCR CDR3. TCRdb reanalysed the multiplex PCR reads using MiXCR and keeps one entry per CDR3 protein. The sample has 250,000 to 300,000 distinct CDR3 sequences, just over 14% seen once; the top ten hold more than 10%. Sequences were obtained from blood. The receptors derive from a woman in her 40s with Graves' hyperthyroidism that later progressed to Graves' ophthalmopathy.

This clonotype was recorded at least ten times. V gene TRBV3-1 combines with J gene TRBJ2-5, with D unresolved. With 3 bases removed from V and 6 bases from J, the gap between germline ends came to 5 bases. Germline V CDR1 and CDR2: LGHDT, YNNKEL (reference sequence). The CDR3 extends over 11 amino acids. Written as DNA, the CDR3 is TGTGCCAGCAGCCAGTTGAAGACCCAGTACTTC. As protein: CASSQLKTQYF.

This clonotype appeared a few times. The rearrangement links TRBV6-1 to TRBJ1-2; tentatively, D is TRBD1 (6 bases). CDR1 is MNHNS and CDR2 is SASEGT in the germline V gene. The CDR3 loop spans 14 amino acids. Trimming removed 7 bases from V and 7 bases from J, with 19 bases in between. The CDR3 loop is CASNQPGQRAGYTF. CDR3 nucleotides: TGTGCCAGCAACCAACCGGGACAACGAGCTGGCTACACCTTC.

This clonotype was counted between two and nine times. A much more abundant neighbour one base away suggests this may be a read error. The V gene is TRBV11-2, the J gene TRBJ2-1, with 8 bases aligning to TRBD2. This CDR3 comprises 17 residues. V lost 5 bases to trimming and J lost 4 bases; unmatched junction nucleotides: 13. CDR1 and CDR2 (germline): SGHAT, FQNNGV. The CDR3 coding sequence is TGTGCCAGCAGCAACCGTCTAGCGGGCACACCTTACAATGAGCAGTTCTTC. Translation: CASSNRLAGTPYNEQFF.

In this sample, this clonotype turned up many times. The chain is built from TRBV7-2 and TRBJ2-1; 10 nucleotides match TRBD1. This CDR3 contains 16 residues. Germline V gives CDR1 SGHTA, CDR2 FQGNSA. Trimming took 5 bases from V and 2 from J; bases not matched to a gene: 6. CDR3 in amino acids: CASSDRTGGTYNEQFF. CDR3 bases: TGTGCCAGCAGCGACCGGACAGGGGGAACCTACAATGAGCAGTTCTTC.

This clonotype was picked up a small number of times. The chain recombines TRBV9 with TRBJ1-3; TRBD1 might be the D (5 bases). The germline CDR1 and CDR2 sequences are SGDLS and YYNGEE. The CDR3 contains 15 residues. V dropped 4 bases and J dropped 0 bases, with 11 bases sitting between them. The CDR3 DNA sequence: TGTGCCAGCAGCTCCACGACAGTCTCTGGAAACACCATATATTTT. As protein: CASSSTTVSGNTIYF.

The V call is TRBV29-1, the J call TRBJ1-2, with no clear D. CDR1 is SQVTM, CDR2 ANQGSEA, per germline. The CDR3 spans 11 residues. V was clipped by 5 bases and J by 1 base, with 5 bases between them. CDR3 residues: CSVLSNYGYTF. The CDR3 DNA reads as TGCAGCGTTCTAAGTAACTATGGCTACACCTTC. The full variable domain, with the rest looked up from reference TRBV29-1 and TRBJ1-2, is SAVISQKPSRDICQRGTSLTIQCQVDSQVTMMFWYRQQPGQSLTLIATANQGSEATYESGFVIDKFPISRPNLTFSTLTVSNMSPEDSSIYLCSVLSNYGYTFGSGTRLTVV.

This clonotype was picked up many times. The chain couples TRBV30 to TRBJ2-7; no firm D call. Germline V gene lookup returns CDR1 GTSNPN and CDR2 SVGIG (reference sequence). The CDR3 loop spans 14 amino acids. Trimming stripped 2 bases from V and 6 bases from J, with 17 bases between. CDR3 loop: CAWSLDDMGGEQYF. Written as DNA, the CDR3 is TGTGCCTGGAGTCTTGATGACATGGGCGGCGAGCAGTACTTC.

The V call is TRBV7-2, the J call TRBJ1-1; 7 nucleotides match TRBD1. Germline V gene data show CDR1 as SGHTA and CDR2 as FQGNSA. Losses at the gene ends were 5 bases for V and 2 bases for J; bases not matched to a gene: 8. This CDR3 comprises 15 residues. CDR3 DNA: TGTGCCAGCAGCCCGCGGGACAGACACAACACTGAAGCTTTCTTT. Translating gives CASSPRDRHNTEAFF.

In this sample, this clonotype turned up many times. CDR3 coding DNA: TGTGCCAGCAGTTTTGACAGGGGGCCAGACTATGGCTACACCTTC. It translates to CASSFDRGPDYGYTF. The chain joins TRBV28 to TRBJ1-2, with 10 nucleotides matching TRBD1. CDR3 size: 15 residues. Losses at the gene ends were 3 bases for V and 3 bases for J; bases not matched to a gene: 4. CDR1 MDHEN and CDR2 SYDVKM come from the germline V gene.

This clonotype was detected ten times or more. V is TRBV19 and J is TRBJ1-1, with D tentatively TRBD1 (5 bases). The V and J ends lost 3 bases and 4 bases respectively, with 12 bases between them. Per germline, CDR1 LNHDA and CDR2 SQIVND (reference sequence). The CDR3 extends over 14 amino acids. In DNA form, the CDR3 reads TGTGCCAGTAGTATTGGACAAAGTGGCACTGAAGCTTTCTTT. Translation: CASSIGQSGTEAFF.

This clonotype was seen repeatedly, ten times or more. This rearrangement joins TRBV3-1 to TRBJ1-4; no clear D gene. This CDR3 is built from 15 residues. From germline, CDR1 is LGHDT and CDR2 YNNKEL (reference sequence). The V end was cut by 4 bases, the J end by 3 bases, with 12 bases between. DNA of the CDR3: TGTGCCAGCAGCCCGTCAGGCGCAGCTAATGAAAAACTGTTTTTT. It is translated as CASSPSGAANEKLFF.

This clonotype was detected ten times or more. The chain combines TRBV5-1 with TRBJ2-5; D remains unclear. Per the germline V gene, CDR1 is SGHRS and CDR2 is YFSETQ. The CDR3 is 15 amino acids. The V and J ends lost 2 bases and 2 bases respectively, with 13 bases between them. CDR3 sequence (DNA): TGCGCCAGCAGCTTCGGGCAGGCAATACAAGAGACCCAGTACTTC. Translating gives CASSFGQAIQETQYF.

The rearrangement links TRBV5-1 to TRBJ1-1; D is possibly TRBD1 (5 bases). Germline V CDR1 and CDR2: SGHRS, YFSETQ. The CDR3 sequence is 14 residues long. The V gene lost 0 bases and the J gene lost 1 base, with 7 bases spanning the gap. In DNA, the CDR3 is TGCGCCAGCAGCTTGGTAGGGGAGAACACTGAAGCTTTCTTT. It specifies CASSLVGENTEAFF.

There are a few counts of this clonotype. A much more abundant neighbour one base away suggests this may be a read error. The rearrangement joins TRBV11-1 to TRBJ1-6; D gene ambiguous. Germline assignment: CDR1 SGHAT and CDR2 FQDESV (reference sequence). This CDR3 comprises 13 residues. The V end lost 0 bases, the J end lost 11 bases, and 8 bases lay between the germline ends. In DNA, the CDR3 is TGTGCCAGCAGCTTAGCGTCGTATCCACCCCTCCACTTT. Its protein is CASSLASYPPLHF.

Worth noting for this clonotype: Compared with germline, one end of the junction differs, possibly owing to a read error. This rearrangement joins TRBV18 to TRBJ1-1; 8 bases match TRBD1. Germline assignment: CDR1 KGHSH and CDR2 LQKENI. There are 16 residues in the CDR3. CDR3 nucleotides: TGTGCCAGCTCACCAAGACAGGGGCCTTCGGACACTGAAGCTTACTTT. It yields the protein CASSPRQGPSDTEAYF.

In this sample, this clonotype turned up many times. The V gene is TRBV10-3, the J gene TRBJ1-4, with 8 bases identical to TRBD1. Per the germline V gene, CDR1 is ENHRY and CDR2 is SYGVKD. The CDR3 consists of 15 residues. The ends lost 5 bases at V and 7 bases at J; junction bases unmatched: 9. CDR3 bases: TGTGCCATCAGTCCCACAGGGGGTGTCGGTGAAAAACTGTTTTTT. Translating it yields CAISPTGGVGEKLFF.

This clonotype was seen repeatedly, ten times or more. The chain employs TRBV7-8 and TRBJ1-4, with D unclear. V lost 4 bases, J lost 1 base, and 19 bases lay in between. CDR3 length: 18 residues. The V gene's germline CDR1 is SGHVS and CDR2 FQNEAQ. This CDR3 is CASSSSVDNPGTNEKLFF. DNA of the CDR3: TGTGCCAGCAGCTCTAGTGTTGACAACCCGGGAACTAATGAAAAACTGTTTTTT.

This clonotype was recorded many times. The chain has TRBV6-2 or TRBV6-3 and TRBJ1-5; possibly TRBD1 for D (6 bases). Trimming removed 6 bases from V and 0 bases from J, with 18 bases in between. Per the germline V gene, CDR1 is MNHEY and CDR2 is SVGEGT. The CDR3 is made up of 17 amino acids. The CDR3 DNA follows: TGTGCCAGCAGCCCCGGGACACAGACATTTAGCAATCAGCCCCAGCATTTT. This sequence encodes CASSPGTQTFSNQPQHF.

The rearrangement links TRBV4-1 to TRBJ2-7; D unresolved. Trimming stripped 1 base from V and 4 bases from J, with 8 bases between. From germline, CDR1 is MGHRA and CDR2 YSYEKL. CDR3 length: 13 residues. CDR3 nucleotides: TGCGCCAGCAGCCAAGGTGGGGTATACGAGCAGTACTTC. Its protein product is CASSQGGVYEQYF.

This clonotype came up many times. V gene TRBV12-3 or TRBV12-4 combines with J gene TRBJ2-1; D may be TRBD2 (5 bases). V was trimmed by 6 bases and J by 2 bases, leaving 14 bases between them. The CDR3 is made up of 15 amino acids. The CDR3 here is CASRPRDPPYNEQFF. For the CDR3, the DNA is TGTGCCAGCAGACCACGGGATCCTCCCTACAATGAGCAGTTCTTC.

This clonotype was counted ten times or more. The chain links TRBV11-2 to TRBJ1-3, with D unresolved. The germline V gene has CDR1 SGHAT and CDR2 FQNNGV. V was pared by 3 bases and J by 4 bases, with 10 bases between. This CDR3 spans 14 amino acids. CDR3 bases: TGTGCCAGCAGCTTCTATGGTCAAGGAAACACCATATATTTT. Its translation is CASSFYGQGNTIYF.

This sequence joins TRBV27 and TRBJ1-1; 7 bases map to TRBD1. CDR1 MNHEY and CDR2 SMNVEV come from the germline V gene (reference sequence). J lost 0 bases, V lost 4 bases, and 5 bases had no gene match. The CDR3 has 15 residues. The CDR3 loop reads CASSSLQGLNTEAFF. The DNA of the CDR3 is TGTGCCAGCAGTTCCCTACAGGGGCTGAACACTGAAGCTTTCTTT.

At least ten counts were recorded for this clonotype. The rearrangement links TRBV11-2 to TRBJ2-1, with D uncertain. Germline assignment: CDR1 SGHAT and CDR2 FQNNGV. The CDR3 extends over 12 amino acids. V lost 4 bases and J 8 bases, leaving 9 bases between the germline ends. In nucleotides, the CDR3 is TGTGCCAGCAGCTCCGCGCAGGATGAGCAGTTCTTC. Its translation: CASSSAQDEQFF.

This clonotype was counted ten times or more. The V call is TRBV12-3 or TRBV12-4, the J call TRBJ1-1, with 7 bases fitting TRBD1. J lost 5 bases, V lost 5 bases, and 8 bases had no gene match. The CDR3 length is 14 residues. Written as DNA, the CDR3 is TGTGCCAGCAGTCAATCAGGGGGAGGGACTGAAGCTTTCTTT. This codes for CASSQSGGGTEAFF.

Comments on this clonotype: This may arise from a read error, as a much more abundant clone is one base away. The V call is TRBV7-9, the J call TRBJ2-1; 10 nucleotides match TRBD2. Germline CDR1 and CDR2: SEHNR and FQNEAQ (reference sequence). CDR3 size: 15 residues. The CDR3 here is CAISSSGRGYNEQFF. DNA for the CDR3: TGTGCCATCAGCTCTAGCGGGAGAGGGTACAATGAGCAGTTCTTC.